In this sample, the clone carrying this T cell receptor beta chain turned up many times. Amplified TCR beta CDR3 regions derived from RNA transcripts. TCR CDR3 regions were first amplified by RT-PCR with HTBI primers. TCRdb independently ran MiXCR on the multiplex PCR reads; one entry per CDR3 protein. The sample lists about 640,000 distinct CDR3 sequences, 13% to 15% occurring once. The data are from a study of T cells in Graves' hyperthyroidism and ophthalmopathy. The CDR3 length is 15 residues. Unmatched junction bases numbered 6, after V lost 1 base and J lost 8 bases. Germline V gene lookup returns CDR1 DFQATT and CDR2 SNEGSKA (reference sequence).

The V gene is TRBV20-1, the J gene TRBJ2-1, with 12 bases matching TRBD2. The source is a woman aged 45-60 years with Graves' ophthalmopathy. The specimen was blood. The CDR3 nucleotides are TGCAGTGCTAGAGGGCTAGCGGGAGGGATCGATGAGCAGTTCTTC. It yields the protein CSARGLAGGIDEQFF.